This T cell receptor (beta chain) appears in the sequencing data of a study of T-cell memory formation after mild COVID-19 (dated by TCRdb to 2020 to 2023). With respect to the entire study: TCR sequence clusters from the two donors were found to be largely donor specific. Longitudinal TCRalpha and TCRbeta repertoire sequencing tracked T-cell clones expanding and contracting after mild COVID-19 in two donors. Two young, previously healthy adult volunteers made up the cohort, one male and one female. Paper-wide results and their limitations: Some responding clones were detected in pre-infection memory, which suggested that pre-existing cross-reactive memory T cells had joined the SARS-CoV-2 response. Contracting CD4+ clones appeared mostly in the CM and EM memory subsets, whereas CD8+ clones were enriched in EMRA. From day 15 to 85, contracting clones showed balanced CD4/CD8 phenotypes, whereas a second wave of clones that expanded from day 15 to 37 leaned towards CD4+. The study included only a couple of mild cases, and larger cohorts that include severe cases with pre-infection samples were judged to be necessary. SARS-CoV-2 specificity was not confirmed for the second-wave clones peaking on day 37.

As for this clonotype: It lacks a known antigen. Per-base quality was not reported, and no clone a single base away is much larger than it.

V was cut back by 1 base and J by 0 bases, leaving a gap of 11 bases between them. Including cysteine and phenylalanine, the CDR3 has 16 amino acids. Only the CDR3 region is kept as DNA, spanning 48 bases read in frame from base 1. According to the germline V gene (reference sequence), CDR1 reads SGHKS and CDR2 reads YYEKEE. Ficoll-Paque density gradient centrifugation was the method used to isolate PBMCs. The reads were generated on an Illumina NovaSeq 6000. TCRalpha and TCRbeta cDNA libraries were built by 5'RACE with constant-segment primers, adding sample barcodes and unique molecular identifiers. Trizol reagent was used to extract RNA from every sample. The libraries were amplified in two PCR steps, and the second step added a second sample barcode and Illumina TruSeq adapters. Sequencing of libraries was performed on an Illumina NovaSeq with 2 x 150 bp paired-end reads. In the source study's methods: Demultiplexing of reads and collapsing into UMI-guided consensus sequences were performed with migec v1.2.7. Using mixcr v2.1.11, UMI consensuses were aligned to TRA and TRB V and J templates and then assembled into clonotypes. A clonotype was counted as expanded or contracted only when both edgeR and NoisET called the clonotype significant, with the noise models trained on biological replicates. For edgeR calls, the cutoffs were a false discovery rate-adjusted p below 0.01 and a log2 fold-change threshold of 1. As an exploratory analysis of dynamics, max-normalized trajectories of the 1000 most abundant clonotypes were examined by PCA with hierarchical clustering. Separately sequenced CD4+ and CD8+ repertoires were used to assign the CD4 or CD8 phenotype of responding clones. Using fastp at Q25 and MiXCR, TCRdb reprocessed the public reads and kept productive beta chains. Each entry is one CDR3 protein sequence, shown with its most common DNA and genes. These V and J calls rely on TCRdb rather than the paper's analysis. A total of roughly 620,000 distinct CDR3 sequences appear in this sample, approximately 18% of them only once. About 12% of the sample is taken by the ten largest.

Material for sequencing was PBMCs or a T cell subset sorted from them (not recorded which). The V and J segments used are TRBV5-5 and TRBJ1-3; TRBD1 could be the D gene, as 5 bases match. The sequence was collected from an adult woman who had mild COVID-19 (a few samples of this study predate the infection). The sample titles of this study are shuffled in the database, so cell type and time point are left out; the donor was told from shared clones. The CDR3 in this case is CASSLQGSSSGNTIYF. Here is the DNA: TGTGCCAGCAGCTTGCAGGGCTCGAGCTCTGGAAACACCATATATTTT.